This T cell receptor beta chain was documented in a study of cytomegalovirus exposure and HLA in healthy donors. The PCR made use of 60 Vbeta and 13 Jbeta primers. Sequencing was performed with immunoSEQ multiplex PCR; in TCRdb, only in-frame clones are kept and a portion is missing. Of 100,000 to 150,000 clones listed, roughly 80% were seen once; the top ten hold roughly 1.2%. Study-wide results and limits: Later analysis placed DRB1 highest and HLA-C lowest in TCR association rates, which differed by HLA locus. Follow-up analysis later connected one missense variant in DCLRE1C with trimming of TCR beta V- and J-genes.

V dropped 1 base and J dropped 5; count of bases not matched to a gene: 12. The CDR3 is 17 amino acids. Germline loops: CDR1 SGHAT, CDR2 FQNNGV. This clone came up once. The antigen is not known. The clonotype comes from a boy between 10 and 17 years old in good health and CMV-seronegative. The chain is built from TRBV11-2 and TRBJ1-2, with 8 bases aligning to TRBD1. Sequencing was carried out using PBMCs. In nucleotides, the CDR3 is TGTGCCAGCAGCTTAGTTTCCGAACGACAGGGGCAGTATGGCTACACCTTC. Residues: CASSLVSERQGQYGYTF.